This TCR beta chain was recorded in a study of metastatic and nonmetastatic thyroid tumors. In the study overall: For malignant and benign thyroid patients, tumor or nodule tissue and blood were the sources whose repertoires were compared. Study-level findings and limits: Significantly higher TCR beta diversity was reportedly seen in malignant thyroid tumors than benign nodules, in blood and tumor.

This clone qualifies as medium-sized. No antigen is known for it. Among the patients, none had received any treatment before thyroid surgery. CDR1 and CDR2 from the germline V gene are SGHAT and FQNNGV. CDR3 size: 15 residues. The germline V and J ends were trimmed by 3 bases and 4 bases, with 15 bases remaining between them. Original processing methods: Construction of a distant-metastasis classifier for papillary thyroid cancer relied on CDR3 differences across clinicopathological groups. TCRdb re-analyzed the PCR reads using MiXCR. The V and J calls shown here were made by TCRdb, not taken from the authors' results. The sample has around 16,000 clones, 20% to 30% seen once.

The J gene is TRBJ1-2, the V gene TRBV11-2; D may be TRBD1 (6 bases). The sequence was collected from a male donor with papillary thyroid cancer or a benign thyroid nodule (not recorded which). Some clones in this sample may be carry-over from other donors' samples. The sequencing input was tumor tissue. Here the CDR3 reads CASSLDSAPAYGYTF. Here the CDR3 DNA reads TGTGCCAGCAGCTTGGACAGCGCTCCAGCCTATGGCTACACCTTC. The full variable domain, with the rest looked up from reference TRBV11-2 and TRBJ1-2, is EAGVAQSPRYKIIEKRQSVAFWCNPISGHATLYWYQQILGQGPKLLIQFQNNGVVDDSQLPKDRFSAERLKGVDSTLKIQPAKLEDSAVYLCASSLDSAPAYGYTFGSGTRLTVV.